The clone carrying this T cell receptor (beta chain) was seen only a few times. Its antigen remains unidentified. This specimen belongs to a study of T cell repertoires in cytomegalovirus infection. About the research overall: Shared public TCR beta signatures pointed to both CMV infection and a matching HLA type.

TCRdb re-called the reads with MiXCR, one entry per CDR3 protein. The data show 700,000 to 850,000 distinct CDR3 sequences, roughly 33% seen once. General study findings and limits: Cumulative public TCR beta family frequency identified carriers of CMV plus the relevant HLA. HLA-C-restricted CMV-specific TCR beta clonotypes prevailed in the ex vivo response.

The sample in question was cultured CD8+ T cells from PBMCs, obtained from culture after CMV antigen stimulation. The receptor comes from a human donor in good health (CMV status not recorded). Some clones in this sample may be carry-over from other donors' samples.

The CDR3 nucleotides are TGTGCCAGCAGTTTGGGCCGGTTCATGAACACTGAAGCTTTCTTT. Its protein is CASSLGRFMNTEAFF. The V and J genes are TRBV28 and TRBJ1-1; no clear D. The CDR3 is 15 amino acids. Germline-derived CDR1 and CDR2 are MDHEN and SYDVKM. The V end was cut by 3 bases, the J end by 0 bases, with 11 bases between.